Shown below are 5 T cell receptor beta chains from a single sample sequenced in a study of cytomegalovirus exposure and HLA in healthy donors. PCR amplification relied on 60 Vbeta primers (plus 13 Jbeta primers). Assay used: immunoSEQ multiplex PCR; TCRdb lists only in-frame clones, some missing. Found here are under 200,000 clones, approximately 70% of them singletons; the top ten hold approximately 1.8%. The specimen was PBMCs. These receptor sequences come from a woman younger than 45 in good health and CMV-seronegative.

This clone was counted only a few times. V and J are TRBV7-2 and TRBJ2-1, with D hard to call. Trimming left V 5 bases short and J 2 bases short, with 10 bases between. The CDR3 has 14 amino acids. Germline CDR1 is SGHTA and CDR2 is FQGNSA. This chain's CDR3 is CASSPLVAYNEQFF. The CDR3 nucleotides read TGTGCCAGCAGCCCGCTAGTCGCCTACAATGAGCAGTTCTTC.

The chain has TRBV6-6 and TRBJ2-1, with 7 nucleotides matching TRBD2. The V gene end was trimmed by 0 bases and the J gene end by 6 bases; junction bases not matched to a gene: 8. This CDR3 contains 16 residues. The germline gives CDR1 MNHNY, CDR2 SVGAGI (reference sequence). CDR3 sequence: CASSYSFQRDGNEQFF. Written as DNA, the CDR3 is TGTGCCAGCAGTTACTCGTTCCAGCGGGATGGCAATGAGCAGTTCTTC.

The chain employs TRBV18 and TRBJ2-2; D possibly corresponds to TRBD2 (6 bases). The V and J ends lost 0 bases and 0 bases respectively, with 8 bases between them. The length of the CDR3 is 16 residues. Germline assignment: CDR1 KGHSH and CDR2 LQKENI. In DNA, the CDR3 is TGTGCCAGCTCACCACCACTAGCCTCGAACACCGGGGAGCTGTTTTTT. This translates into CASSPPLASNTGELFF.

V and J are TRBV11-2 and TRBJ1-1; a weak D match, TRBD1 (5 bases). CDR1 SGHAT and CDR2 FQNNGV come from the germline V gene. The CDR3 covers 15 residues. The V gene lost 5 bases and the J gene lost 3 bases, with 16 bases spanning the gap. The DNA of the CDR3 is TGTGCCAGCAGCGTCAGGGTGTCCCCGGACACTGAAGCTTTCTTT. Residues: CASSVRVSPDTEAFF.

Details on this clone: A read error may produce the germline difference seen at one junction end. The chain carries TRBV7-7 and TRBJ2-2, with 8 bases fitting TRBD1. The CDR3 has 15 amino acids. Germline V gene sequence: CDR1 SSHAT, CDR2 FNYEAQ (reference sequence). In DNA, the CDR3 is TGTGCTAGCAGCGCGCGACAGGGGTCCATCGGGGAGCTGTTTTTT. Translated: CASSARQGSIGELFF.